One sample yielded the 21 T cell receptor beta chains listed below, sequenced in a study of blood T cell repertoires in COVID-19. TCRdb's copy holds only in-frame clones and misses some; the assay was immunoSEQ multiplex PCR. The sample records a few hundred thousand clones, around nine tenths being singletons. Material: peripheral blood. The source is a young man with active or convalescent COVID-19.

The chain combines TRBV28 with TRBJ1-1; D is undetermined. Per the germline V gene, CDR1 is MDHEN and CDR2 is SYDVKM. V gave up 4 bases and J gave up 1 base, with 10 bases separating them. The CDR3 is 14 residues long. The CDR3 is CASSYSSQNTEAFF. The CDR3 nucleotides read TGTGCCAGCAGTTATTCCTCACAGAACACTGAAGCTTTCTTT. The full variable domain, rest sourced from reference TRBV28 and TRBJ1-1, is DVKVTQSSRYLVKRTGEKVFLECVQDMDHENMFWYRQDPGLGLRLIYFSYDVKMKEKGDIPEGYSVSREKKERFSLILESASTNQTSMYLCASSYSSQNTEAFFGQGTRLTVV.

The rearrangement uses TRBV7-8 and TRBJ2-6; D might be TRBD2 (6 bases). V was clipped by 0 bases and J by 0 bases, with 9 bases between them. The germline V gene has CDR1 SGHVS and CDR2 FQNEAQ. The length of the CDR3 is 17 residues. The CDR3, as DNA: TGTGCCAGCAGCTTAGCGGGACTGAACTCTGGGGCCAACGTCCTGACTTTC. It yields the protein CASSLAGLNSGANVLTF.

The chain is built from TRBV7-2 and TRBJ2-7; D is unclear. Germline lookup yields CDR1 SGHTA and CDR2 FQGNSA. Trimming removed 2 bases from V and 7 bases from J, with 9 bases in between. The CDR3 covers 12 residues. DNA for the CDR3: TGTGCCAGCAGCTTACTCGACGGGGAGCAGTACTTC. Encoded protein: CASSLLDGEQYF. Full variable domain (remainder filled in from reference TRBV7-2 and TRBJ2-7): GAGVSQSPSNKVTEKGKDVELRCDPISGHTALYWYRQSLGQGLEFLIYFQGNSAPDKSGLPSDRFSAERTGGSVSTLTIQRTQQEDSAVYLCASSLLDGEQYFGPGTRLTVT.

This chain connects TRBV11-2 to TRBJ2-2; D possibly corresponds to TRBD2 (5 bases). CDR3 size: 15 residues. From germline, CDR1 is SGHAT and CDR2 FQNNGV. V was clipped by 2 bases and J by 4 bases, with 11 bases between them. CDR3 DNA sequence: TGTGCCAGCAGCTTAACAGTCGCGGGCACCGGGGAGCTGTTTTTT. This encodes CASSLTVAGTGELFF. The complete variable domain, with remaining parts taken from reference TRBV11-2 and TRBJ2-2, reads EAGVAQSPRYKIIEKRQSVAFWCNPISGHATLYWYQQILGQGPKLLIQFQNNGVVDDSQLPKDRFSAERLKGVDSTLKIQPAKLEDSAVYLCASSLTVAGTGELFFGEGSRLTVL.

The CDR3 reads CASSFGTDGDTQYF. CDR3 nucleotide sequence: TGTGCCAGCAGCTTCGGGACAGACGGAGATACGCAGTATTTT. The genes are TRBV5-5 and TRBJ2-3; TRBD1 matches 7 bases. The CDR3 is made up of 14 amino acids. V lost 2 bases and J lost 5; bases outside the gene matches: 5. Germline V gives CDR1 SGHKS, CDR2 YYEKEE (reference sequence).

This rearrangement joins TRBV7-7 to TRBJ1-1; D may be TRBD1 (5 bases). Germline V gene lookup returns CDR1 SSHAT and CDR2 FNYEAQ (reference sequence). Trimming left V 4 bases short and J 6 bases short, with 15 bases between. The CDR3 consists of 14 residues. The CDR3 DNA reads as TGTGCCAGCAGCTCCCCCCCGACAGTGCCTGAAGCTTTCTTT. Encoded protein: CASSSPPTVPEAFF.

This chain uses TRBV7-9 with TRBJ2-1, with D perhaps TRBD2 (6 bases). Germline loops: CDR1 SEHNR, CDR2 FQNEAQ (reference sequence). Trimming removed 4 bases from V and 8 bases from J, with 18 bases in between. The CDR3 consists of 15 residues. CDR3 in DNA: TGTGCCAGCAGCTCTTCGGACCCGCCGGGGGATGAGCAGTTCTTC. This gives the protein CASSSSDPPGDEQFF.

This clone was counted only a few times. Written as DNA, the CDR3 is TGCGCCAGCAGCCAACGACAGGGGGCCGGCTACACCTTC. Amino acid sequence: CASSQRQGAGYTF. The chain joins TRBV4-1 to TRBJ1-2; 10 bases line up with TRBD1. The CDR3 sequence is 13 residues long. V shed 2 bases and J 8 bases; nucleotides not matched to a gene: 2. Looked up from germline, CDR1 is MGHRA and CDR2 is YSYEKL.

This clone is a singleton in its sample. The chain uses TRBV18 and TRBJ2-7, with 9 bases aligning to TRBD1. V was clipped by 2 bases and J by 4 bases; unmatched bases: 9. The CDR3 totals 16 residues. Germline CDR1 is KGHSH and CDR2 is LQKENI. The DNA of the CDR3 is TGTGCCAGCTCACCAGTCCGGACAGGGGACGGATACGAGCAGTACTTC. Amino acid sequence: CASSPVRTGDGYEQYF. Full variable domain (outside the CDR3, taken from reference TRBV18 and TRBJ2-7): NAGVMQNPRHLVRRRGQEARLRCSPMKGHSHVYWYRQLPEEGLKFMVYLQKENIIDESGMPKERFSAEFPKEGPSILRIQQVVRGDSAAYFCASSPVRTGDGYEQYFGPGTRLTVT.

The rearrangement joins TRBV5-1 to TRBJ2-1; 9 bases line up with TRBD1. With V trimmed by 4 bases and J by 5 bases, 4 bases remained unmatched. This CDR3 spans 14 amino acids. Germline CDR1 reads SGHRS; CDR2 reads YFSETQ. CDR3: CASSPDRGDNEQFF. The CDR3 coding sequence is TGCGCCAGCAGCCCCGACAGGGGGGACAATGAGCAGTTCTTC.

The sample holds a few counts of this clone. The rearrangement joins TRBV6-1 to TRBJ2-3; D is possibly TRBD2 (5 bases). Germline-derived CDR1 and CDR2 are MNHNS and SASEGT. V lost 2 bases to trimming and J lost 2 bases, with 11 bases between them. The CDR3 is 15 residues long. The CDR3 region is CASSERYGDTDTQYF. CDR3 in DNA: TGTGCCAGCAGTGAACGGTACGGGGACACAGATACGCAGTATTTT.

The chain uses TRBV6-5 and TRBJ2-7, with 7 positions matching TRBD2. The length of the CDR3 is 15 residues. CDR1 and CDR2 (germline): MNHEY, SVGAGI. With V trimmed by 10 bases and J by 3 bases, 15 bases remained unmatched. CDR3 nucleotides: TGTGCCACCTCCCCCGTCCGGGGGGTCCTCTACGAGCAGTACTTC. Translating gives CATSPVRGVLYEQYF.

This chain joins TRBV27 and TRBJ1-4; TRBD1 agrees at 11 bases. V was clipped by 6 bases and J by 5 bases; unmatched bases: 2. This CDR3 has 14 amino acids. CDR1 and CDR2 (germline): MNHEY, SMNVEV (reference sequence). The CDR3 here is CASSRDRGNEKLFF. In nucleotides, the CDR3 is TGTGCCAGCAGCCGGGACAGGGGGAATGAAAAACTGTTTTTT.

The chain links TRBV7-2 to TRBJ1-5; the D gene is possibly TRBD1 (5 bases). V dropped 2 bases and J dropped 0 bases, with 14 bases sitting between them. The CDR3 has 17 residues. Germline V gene lookup returns CDR1 SGHTA and CDR2 FQGNSA. Here the CDR3 reads CASSLFGGAYSNQPQHF. CDR3 sequence (DNA): TGTGCCAGCAGCTTATTCGGCGGGGCTTATAGCAATCAGCCCCAGCATTTT. Full variable domain (rest looked up from reference TRBV7-2 and TRBJ1-5): GAGVSQSPSNKVTEKGKDVELRCDPISGHTALYWYRQSLGQGLEFLIYFQGNSAPDKSGLPSDRFSAERTGGSVSTLTIQRTQQEDSAVYLCASSLFGGAYSNQPQHFGDGTRLSIL.

The chain is built from TRBV6-5 and TRBJ1-2; D remains unclear. Trimming stripped 0 bases from V and 5 bases from J, with 10 bases between. This CDR3 contains 14 residues. Germline-derived CDR1 and CDR2 are MNHEY and SVGAGI. The CDR3: CASSYSSTSYGYTF. In DNA form, the CDR3 reads TGTGCCAGCAGTTACTCGTCCACATCATATGGCTACACCTTC.

This chain links TRBV28 with TRBJ2-2; 9 bases align to TRBD1. Germline-derived CDR1 and CDR2 are MDHEN and SYDVKM. The V segment lost 7 bases and the J segment 3 bases; nucleotides outside the gene matches: 15. This CDR3 comprises 18 residues. Here the CDR3 DNA reads TGTGCCAGCACCTTTGGGCTACAGGGACAGGGCTACACCGGGGAGCTGTTTTTT. This gives the protein CASTFGLQGQGYTGELFF.

The chain is built from TRBV10-3 and TRBJ2-7; D might be TRBD2 (6 bases). Trimming took 3 bases from V and 0 from J, leaving 15 bases between them. Germline V gene data show CDR1 as ENHRY and CDR2 as SYGVKD. The CDR3 totals 16 residues. The CDR3 loop reads CAISDMTSVASYEQYF. Here the CDR3 DNA reads TGTGCCATCAGTGATATGACTAGTGTGGCCTCCTACGAGCAGTACTTC.

J is TRBJ2-3 and V is TRBV30, with 12 bases that match TRBD1. The CDR3 spans 16 residues. The V gene end was trimmed by 4 bases and the J gene end by 5 bases; junction bases not matched to a gene: 10. Per germline, CDR1 GTSNPN and CDR2 SVGIG (reference sequence). The CDR3 nucleotides are TGTGCCTGGAATTTGAGGGGACAGGGGGCCGGAGATACGCAGTATTTT. Protein sequence: CAWNLRGQGAGDTQYF.

This clone was counted a single time. Here the CDR3 DNA reads TGTGCCAGCAGCTTGGATCCCCAGTCGGGGAATGAGCAGTTCTTC. This encodes CASSLDPQSGNEQFF. The chain carries TRBV5-4 and TRBJ2-1; D is possibly TRBD2 (5 bases). The CDR3 runs 15 residues. From germline, CDR1 is SGHNT and CDR2 YYREEE (reference sequence). V gave up 0 bases and J gave up 7 bases, with 14 bases separating them. The full variable domain, its missing parts supplied by reference TRBV5-4 and TRBJ2-1, is ETGVTQSPTHLIKTRGQQVTLRCSSQSGHNTVSWYQQALGQGPQFIFQYYREEENGRGNFPPRFSGLQFPNYSSELNVNALELDDSALYLCASSLDPQSGNEQFFGPGTRLTVL.

The V gene is TRBV7-9, the J gene TRBJ2-1; a possible D gene is TRBD2 (6 bases). V lost 3 bases and J 7 bases, leaving 16 bases between the germline ends. The CDR3 has 15 amino acids. Germline CDR1 SEHNR, CDR2 FQNEAQ (reference sequence). The CDR3 DNA follows: TGTGCCAGCAGCTTTTTTTCAGCGGGTGGGAATGAGCAGTTCTTC. This gives the protein CASSFFSAGGNEQFF.

This chain joins TRBV12-1 and TRBJ2-7; TRBD2, the table's D call, lacks a check against the DNA. TRBV12-1 is reported as a pseudogene. The CDR3 length is 18 residues. CDR3 protein: CASSPWTSGGPGAYEQYF. The CDR3, as DNA: TGTGCCAGCAGCCCATGGACTAGCGGGGGGCCAGGAGCCTACGAGCAGTACTTC.